The source of this TCR beta chain is a study of blood T cell repertoires in COVID-19 (dated by TCRdb to the early 2020s). Concerning the study at large: Samples from collaborators originated in the United States, Italy and Spain and spanned both the acute and convalescent phases of COVID-19. Deeply sampled blood TCRbeta repertoires from subjects exposed to, actively infected with, or recovered from COVID-19 were included in the dataset. Nearly every sample came with metadata listing a de-identified subject ID, COVID-19 status, age in years and sex. The prospective study material was composed of cDNA or gDNA derived from T cells, B-cell-depleted T cells, or PBMCs. Where available, HLA class I and class II types were taken from metadata supplied by the sample provider and were not determined by assay-based typing. A freely available public database, intended as a resource for researchers studying the immune response to SARS-CoV-2, is where the repertoires were released. Samples came from the ongoing ImmuneRACE study (first 160 participants) plus 1,254 subjects from 6 global collaborators. What the research found in general, with its limitations: The amount of clinical and demographic metadata varied by source and participant and was provided uncurated.

As to this clone: Its specific antigen is unknown. No much larger clone exists at a distance of one base, and base qualities are not known.

TCRbeta CDR3 regions were amplified from genomic DNA using the immunoSEQ Assay, a bias-controlled multiplex PCR. The authors' analysis ran thus. Nucleated cell counts per sample were estimated from amplification of reference gene primers within the assay. Sequence reads were collapsed and filtered to measure the absolute abundance of every unique TCRbeta CDR3 rearrangement. For each sample, productive Simpson clonality was calculated by taking the square root of Simpson's diversity index across productive rearrangements. The source is immuneACCESS, and TCRdb retained only in-frame sequences with V and J called. Part of the clones is not carried over; for the studies checked, unresolved V genes explain less than half of this, and the remainder is unexplained. The V and J calls and clone size are taken from that table; D and trimming were inferred from the DNA. In all, the sample holds around 260,000 clones, and 75% to 90% of those were seen once. Jointly, the top ten make up roughly 4.6% of the sample.

Relative to germline, V is 6 bases shorter and J is 8 bases shorter, with 16 bases between their ends. There are 13 amino acids in the CDR3, from cysteine to phenylalanine inclusive. Here the CDR3 DNA is all that survives: 39 bases in frame from base 1. A second Seattle source provided samples from volunteer blood donors who had recovered from COVID-19. The collaborating institutions used their own protocols to collect whole blood in K2EDTA tubes. Collaborator samples were shipped for TCRbeta analysis as frozen whole blood, isolated PBMCs, or DNA extracted from either sample type. The chain uses TRBV12-3 or TRBV12-4 and TRBJ1-2, and perhaps TRBD1 as D gene, on 5 matching bases. Sequenced material: peripheral blood. The origin of this receptor is a man in his fifties or sixties who had recovered from COVID-19. The nucleotides read TGTGCCAGCAGGGGCAGGGTCCCCGGGGGCTACACCTTC. Translation gives CASRGRVPGGYTF.